The 2 T cell receptor beta chains below come from one sample, sequenced in a study of response to subunit inactivated influenza vaccine. TCRdb ran MiXCR on the RT-PCR reads and lists one entry per CDR3 protein. The sample lists about 570,000 distinct CDR3 sequences, approximately 10% occurring once. These data were also filed under a second study, of T cells expressing NK-cell markers. In that study: cDNA encoding TCR beta was synthesized via 5'RACE template switching incorporating UMIs.

This specimen consisted of PBMCs from blood, obtained on the day of vaccination. The receptors stem from a man in his fifties who received an inactivated influenza vaccine.

This clonotype has more than one count but fewer than ten. This chain links TRBV27 with TRBJ2-1; TRBD2 is a possible D gene (5 bases). In germline, CDR1 is MNHEY, CDR2 SMNVEV (reference sequence). The CDR3 runs to 13 residues. V was shortened by 3 bases and J by 8 bases, with 11 bases between the two germline ends. Written as DNA, the CDR3 is TGTGCCAGCAGTTTTAGGCTAGCCTATGAGCAGTTCTTC. The encoded protein is CASSFRLAYEQFF.

This clonotype was seen at least ten times. J is TRBJ2-2 and V is TRBV21-1; TRBD1 is the table's D call, not checked against the DNA. TRBV21-1 is tagged as a pseudogene. This CDR3 contains 16 residues. CDR3 nucleotides: TGTGCCAGTCCGCAACCGGGACAGACGAACACCGGGGAGCTGTTTTTT. Its protein product is CASPQPGQTNTGELFF.